A single sample is the source of the 22 T cell receptor beta chains below, sequenced in a study of blood T cells in healthy people across ages. Using a J-beta primer mix together with a sample-barcoded 5' primer, a second PCR was run for roughly 6 to 11 cycles. In TCRdb, the 5' RACE reads were re-called with MiXCR into one record per CDR3 protein. The sample lists under 2,000,000 distinct CDR3 sequences; less than 50% were seen once. The sample consisted of blood. These receptor sequences come from a middle-aged woman in good health.

The chain employs TRBV4-3 and TRBJ1-2; D is uncertain. This CDR3 region has 15 residues. Germline V CDR1 and CDR2: LGHNA, YSLEER. The V end lost 2 bases, the J end lost 8 bases, and 18 bases lay between the germline ends. The CDR3 protein is CASSQRDFGPGGYTF. The CDR3 region has the DNA TGCGCCAGCAGCCAAAGAGACTTTGGCCCCGGAGGCTACACCTTC.

Of note for this clonotype: One junction end disagrees with the germline gene, perhaps due to a read error. The chain joins TRBV7-9 to TRBJ1-5; a possible D gene is TRBD1 (6 bases). CDR1 is SEHNR, CDR2 FQNEAQ, per germline (reference sequence). There are 18 residues in the CDR3. CDR3 in amino acids: CASSLAGETGHRNQPQHF. DNA for the CDR3: TGTGCCAGCAGCCTAGCAGGGGAGACGGGGCATCGCAATCAGCCCCAGCATTTT.

This clonotype was observed a handful of times. The chain has TRBV6-2 or TRBV6-3 and TRBJ2-1, with 10 bases fitting TRBD1. The CDR3 is made up of 16 amino acids. Trimming cost V 6 bases and J 4 bases; bases outside gene matches: 9. Germline V gene data show CDR1 as MNHEY and CDR2 as SVGEGT. DNA for the CDR3: TGTGCCAGCAGCACTGACAGGGGGCTTAGGTACAATGAGCAGTTCTTC. Protein: CASSTDRGLRYNEQFF.

This clonotype has a handful of counts. The CDR3: CSAHTGSYNEQFF. Written as DNA, the CDR3 is TGCAGTGCCCACACAGGGTCCTACAATGAGCAGTTCTTC. The rearrangement uses TRBV20-1 and TRBJ2-1, with a tentative D call TRBD1 (6 bases). V gave up 6 bases and J gave up 1 base, with 10 bases separating them. The CDR3 sequence is 13 residues long. The germline gives CDR1 DFQATT, CDR2 SNEGSKA (reference sequence).

The rearrangement links TRBV20-1 to TRBJ1-2, with 8 bases identical to TRBD1. CDR3 length: 11 residues. CDR1 is DFQATT, CDR2 SNEGSKA, per germline (reference sequence). V shed 6 bases and J 7 bases; nucleotides not matched to a gene: 4. For the CDR3, the DNA is TGCAGTGCACGACAGGGGTTTGGCTACACCTTC. It is translated as CSARQGFGYTF.

The chain links TRBV20-1 to TRBJ2-4; TRBD1 is a possible D gene (6 bases). The J call may be incorrect, as the DNA end agrees better with TRBJ2-7. Per germline, CDR1 DFQATT and CDR2 SNEGSKA (reference sequence). The length of the CDR3 is 13 residues. In DNA form, the CDR3 reads TGCAGTGCCCAGACAGAGGGGGACTACGAGCAGTACTTC. Residues: CSAQTEGDYEQYF.

This clonotype was seen a few times. The chain couples TRBV7-9 to TRBJ1-4; 8 bases align to TRBD1. The V gene end was trimmed by 5 bases and the J gene end by 6 bases; junction bases not matched to a gene: 14. The CDR3 consists of 17 residues. Germline CDR1 and CDR2: SEHNR and FQNEAQ (reference sequence). CDR3 amino acids: CASSLGQGIPPDEKLFF. Written as DNA, the CDR3 is TGTGCCAGCAGCCTAGGACAGGGAATCCCCCCGGATGAAAAACTGTTTTTT.

This clonotype has just a few counts. The chain combines TRBV10-2 with TRBJ2-3, with 7 bases fitting TRBD2. The germline V gene encodes CDR1 WSHSY and CDR2 SAAADI. This CDR3 comprises 13 residues. J was trimmed by 7 bases and V by 2 bases; bases with no gene match: 3. This chain's CDR3 is CASSEGGENTQYF. Written as DNA, the CDR3 is TGCGCCAGCAGTGAGGGGGGGGAGAATACGCAGTATTTT.

This clonotype has more than one count but fewer than ten. V usage is TRBV7-2 and J usage is TRBJ2-7, with 9 bases that match TRBD2. Germline CDR1 is SGHTA and CDR2 is FQGNSA. The CDR3 has 15 residues. Losses at the gene ends were 2 bases for V and 3 bases for J; bases not matched to a gene: 5. In nucleotides, the CDR3 is TGTGCCAGCAGCTTACCCCGAGCGGGAGGCTACGAGCAGTACTTC. Translated, it gives CASSLPRAGGYEQYF.

The CDR3 nucleotides are TGTGCCAGCTCACCACCGAGGGGCATAGAGACCCAGTACTTC. This sequence encodes CASSPPRGIETQYF. The chain employs TRBV18 and TRBJ2-4; D tentatively reads TRBD1 or TRBD2 (5 bases each). The J call may be incorrect, as the DNA end agrees better with TRBJ2-5. The CDR3 length is 14 residues. CDR1 and CDR2 from the germline V gene are KGHSH and LQKENI.

This clonotype was found a few times. The rearrangement links TRBV20-1 to TRBJ2-3; TRBD2 matches 8 bases. V shed 0 bases and J 3 bases; nucleotides not matched to a gene: 5. This CDR3 has 15 residues. CDR1 is DFQATT and CDR2 is SNEGSKA in the germline V gene (reference sequence). DNA for the CDR3: TGCAGTGCTAGAGATGCAGAGCGGGGGACAGATACGCAGTATTTT. It yields the protein CSARDAERGTDTQYF.

This clonotype was picked up a small number of times. The chain has TRBV29-1 and TRBJ2-3, with D perhaps matching TRBD1 or TRBD2 (6 bases each). The CDR3 extends over 14 amino acids. Germline V gene data show CDR1 as SQVTM and CDR2 as ANQGSEA. V lost 5 bases to trimming and J lost 1 base, with 13 bases between them. The CDR3 spells CSVPLAGGTDTQYF. The CDR3 region has the DNA TGCAGCGTTCCACTAGCAGGGGGCACAGATACGCAGTATTTT.

The chain employs TRBV7-3 and TRBJ2-1; TRBD1 agrees at 8 bases. V dropped 2 bases and J dropped 0; count of bases not matched to a gene: 6. Germline V lookup: CDR1 SGHTA, CDR2 FQGTGA. The CDR3 is made up of 17 amino acids. The CDR3 DNA sequence: TGTGCCAGCAGCTTATTTTGGGACAGGAGCTCCTACAATGAGCAGTTCTTC. Residues: CASSLFWDRSSYNEQFF.

About this clonotype itself: A read error may account for a junction end that differs from germline. The rearrangement uses TRBV6-2 or TRBV6-3 and TRBJ2-7; D is unresolved. The germline V gene encodes CDR1 MNHEY and CDR2 SVGEGT. CDR3 length: 13 amino acids. The CDR3 loop reads CASNYKPIYEQYF. The DNA of the CDR3 is TGTGCCAGCAATTACAAGCCCATCTACGAGCAGTACTTC.

This chain joins TRBV6-1 and TRBJ2-5; D is possibly TRBD1 or TRBD2 (6 bases each). V dropped 10 bases and J dropped 11 bases, with 23 bases sitting between them. The CDR3 length is 13 residues. From germline, CDR1 is MNHNS and CDR2 SASEGT. CDR3 loop: CAITGGLAVGQYF. The CDR3 DNA sequence: TGTGCCATCACCGGGGGCCTTGCGGTCGGGCAGTACTTC.

The V gene is TRBV4-3, the J gene TRBJ2-1, with D possibly called TRBD1 or TRBD2 (5 bases each). Germline V gene lookup returns CDR1 LGHNA and CDR2 YSLEER. This CDR3 contains 17 residues. Trimming left V 4 bases short and J 8 bases short, with 24 bases between. The CDR3 is CASSRRLGADDSDEQFF. Here the CDR3 DNA reads TGCGCCAGCAGCCGGAGGTTAGGGGCGGACGACTCGGATGAGCAGTTCTTC.

A few counts support this clonotype. The chain recombines TRBV3-1 with TRBJ2-4; D not resolved. The DNA end is a closer match to TRBJ2-7, so the J assignment may be wrong. Per germline, CDR1 LGHDT and CDR2 YNNKEL (reference sequence). This CDR3 region has 14 residues. The CDR3 coding sequence is TGTGCCAGCAGCCATTCAATGGTTCCCCACGAGCAGTACTTC. It codes for CASSHSMVPHEQYF.

The chain combines TRBV9 with TRBJ2-7; D gene unclear. The CDR3 runs to 16 residues. Germline assignment: CDR1 SGDLS and CDR2 YYNGEE. Trimming left V 0 bases short and J 0 bases short, with 13 bases between. CDR3 nucleotide sequence: TGTGCCAGCAGCGTAGGCCCCCGGGCATCCTCCTACGAGCAGTACTTC. Translating gives CASSVGPRASSYEQYF. The whole variable domain, filled in from reference TRBV9 and TRBJ2-7, reads DSGVTQTPKHLITATGQRVTLRCSPRSGDLSVYWYQQSLDQGLQFLIQYYNGEERAKGNILERFSAQQFPDLHSELNLSSLELGDSALYFCASSVGPRASSYEQYFGPGTRLTVT.

This chain uses TRBV20-1 with TRBJ2-1; 7 bases fit TRBD2. The CDR3 length is 13 residues. V lost 3 bases and J lost 7; bases outside the gene matches: 6. Germline lookup yields CDR1 DFQATT and CDR2 SNEGSKA (reference sequence). CDR3 in DNA: TGCAGTGCTAGGTCGGGGGGAGGGAATGAGCAGTTCTTC. Translated: CSARSGGGNEQFF.

The CDR3, as DNA: TGTGCCAGCAGCCCCCGGGACAGTCAGATCTACGAGCAGTACTTC. Protein product: CASSPRDSQIYEQYF. The V call is TRBV3-1, the J call TRBJ2-7, with TRBD1 matching 7 bases. From germline, CDR1 is LGHDT and CDR2 YNNKEL (reference sequence). Trimming at V came to 4 bases and at J to 3 bases, leaving 9 bases not matched to a gene. CDR3 length: 15 residues.

The genes are TRBV12-3 or TRBV12-4 and TRBJ2-3, with D unclear. This CDR3 contains 12 residues. V was shortened by 6 bases and J by 4 bases, with 8 bases between the two germline ends. This CDR3 reads CASRSEADTQYF. As DNA, the CDR3 is TGTGCCAGCAGATCCGAAGCAGATACGCAGTATTTT.

V gene TRBV7-2 combines with J gene TRBJ2-7; no reliable D call. CDR3 size: 13 residues. The germline V gene has CDR1 SGHTA and CDR2 FQGNSA. Trimming took off 11 bases at V and 2 bases at J, with 16 bases between the two ends. The CDR3 here is CACSDGRTYEQYF. CDR3 bases: TGTGCCTGCTCGGACGGGCGGACCTACGAGCAGTACTTC.